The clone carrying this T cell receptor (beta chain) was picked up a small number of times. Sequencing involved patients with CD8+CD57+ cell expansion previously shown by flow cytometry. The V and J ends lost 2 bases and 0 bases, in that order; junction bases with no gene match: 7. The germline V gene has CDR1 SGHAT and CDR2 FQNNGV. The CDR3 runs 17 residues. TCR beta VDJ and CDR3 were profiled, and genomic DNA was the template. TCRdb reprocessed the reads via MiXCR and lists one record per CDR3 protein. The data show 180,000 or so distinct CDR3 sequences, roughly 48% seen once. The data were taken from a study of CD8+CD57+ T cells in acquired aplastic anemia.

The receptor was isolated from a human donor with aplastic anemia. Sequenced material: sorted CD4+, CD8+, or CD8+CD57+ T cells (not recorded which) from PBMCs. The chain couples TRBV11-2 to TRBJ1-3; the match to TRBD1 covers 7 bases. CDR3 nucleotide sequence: TGTGCCAGCAGCTTACAACCGACAGGGAGCTCTGGAAACACCATATATTTT. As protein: CASSLQPTGSSGNTIYF.